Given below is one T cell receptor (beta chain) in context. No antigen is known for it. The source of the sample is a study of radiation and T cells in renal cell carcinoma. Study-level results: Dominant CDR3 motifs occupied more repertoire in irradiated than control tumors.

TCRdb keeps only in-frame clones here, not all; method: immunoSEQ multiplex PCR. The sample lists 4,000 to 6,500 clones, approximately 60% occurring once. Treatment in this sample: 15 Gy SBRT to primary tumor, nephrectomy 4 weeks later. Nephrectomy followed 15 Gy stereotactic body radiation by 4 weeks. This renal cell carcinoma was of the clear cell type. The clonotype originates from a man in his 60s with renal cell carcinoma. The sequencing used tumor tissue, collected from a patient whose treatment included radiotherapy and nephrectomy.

CDR3 coding DNA: TGTGCCAGCTCATCTAGGGGAAGGGGCAATCAGCCCCAGCATTTT. This gives the protein CASSSRGRGNQPQHF. The rearrangement uses TRBV6-5 and TRBJ1-5; TRBD1 might be the D (5 bases). Trimming cost V 8 bases and J 2 bases, with 16 bases left between them. The CDR3 runs 15 residues. The germline V gene has CDR1 MNHEY and CDR2 SVGAGI.